This T cell receptor beta chain is from a study of long-term antiretroviral therapy in people with HIV. They ran version v3.0 of the immunoSEQ assay at survey level. Clones were sequenced by immunoSEQ multiplex PCR, and TCRdb holds only the in-frame ones, with some missing. In the table there are tens of thousands of clones, 82% of which are singletons. This CDR3 is 17 amino acids long. Trimming cost V 0 bases and J 10 bases; bases outside gene matches: 9. In germline, CDR1 is SEHNR, CDR2 FQNEAQ (reference sequence). The receptor's source is a man aged 18 to 29 with HIV. The source was unsorted PBMCs, collected 0.3 years after starting antiretroviral therapy. This chain links TRBV7-9 with TRBJ1-4, with 12 bases aligning to TRBD1. The CDR3 sequence: CASSLAGTGGEGGKLFF. The CDR3, as DNA: TGTGCCAGCAGCTTAGCCGGGACAGGGGGCGAAGGCGGAAAACTGTTTTTT.